Presented here are 17 T cell receptor beta chains from one specimen sequenced in a study of cytomegalovirus exposure and HLA in healthy donors. The primer mix had 60 Vbeta and 13 Jbeta primers. The protocol was immunoSEQ multiplex PCR, while the TCRdb copy is restricted to in-frame clones and leaves out a portion. The sample records fewer than 150,000 clones, 78% being singletons. Sequences were obtained from PBMCs. The receptors here all came from a male donor in good health and CMV-seronegative.

The V and J genes are TRBV7-9 and TRBJ1-4, with 9 bases fitting TRBD1. Trimming removed 8 bases from V and 7 bases from J; junction bases left unmatched: 8. The CDR3 consists of 14 residues. Germline V gene data show CDR1 as SEHNR and CDR2 as FQNEAQ (reference sequence). This CDR3 reads CASHRTGEVEKLFF. DNA of the CDR3: TGTGCCAGCCATCGGACAGGGGAGGTTGAAAAACTGTTTTTT.

The gene calls are TRBV4-2 and TRBJ1-2; the D gene is possibly TRBD1 (5 bases). V lost 0 bases and J 5 bases, leaving 16 bases between the germline ends. The CDR3 length is 16 residues. Germline-derived CDR1 and CDR2 are LGHNA and YNFKEQ. The CDR3 nucleotides read TGTGCCAGCAGCCAAGACCTCCTGGGGCACGGGTATGGCTACACCTTC. Translating gives CASSQDLLGHGYGYTF.

V is TRBV9 and J is TRBJ2-1; 7 positions agree with TRBD2. J gave up 2 bases and V 6 bases, and 8 bases lay outside the gene matches. This CDR3 spans 15 amino acids. Looked up from germline, CDR1 is SGDLS and CDR2 is YYNGEE. This CDR3 reads CASNLGLDAYNEQFF. CDR3 sequence (DNA): TGTGCCAGCAACTTAGGACTAGACGCCTACAATGAGCAGTTCTTC.

The chain is built from TRBV6-5 and TRBJ2-1; TRBD1 aligns across 10 bases. The CDR3 has 14 amino acids. V was pared by 6 bases and J by 4 bases, with 3 bases of the junction left unmatched. Germline V gives CDR1 MNHEY, CDR2 SVGAGI. The CDR3 sequence: CASRTGGGYNEQFF. The CDR3 DNA reads TGTGCCAGCAGGACAGGGGGCGGGTACAATGAGCAGTTCTTC.

This chain connects TRBV4-1 to TRBJ2-4; possible D gene TRBD1, 5 bases. V was pared by 1 base and J by 7 bases, with 11 bases between. CDR1 is MGHRA, CDR2 YSYEKL, per germline. The CDR3 spans 14 residues. CDR3 nucleotide sequence: TGCGCCAGCAGCCAAGGAGACAGTATTAACATTCAGTACTTC. Protein product: CASSQGDSINIQYF.

V gene TRBV7-3 combines with J gene TRBJ1-5; D not certain. V lost 3 bases and J lost 3, with 6 bases in between. CDR1 SGHTA and CDR2 FQGTGA come from the germline V gene. This CDR3 contains 13 residues. As DNA, the CDR3 is TGTGCCAGCAGCTTGGGCATCAATCAGCCCCAGCATTTT. As protein: CASSLGINQPQHF.

The chain combines TRBV6-1 with TRBJ2-7, with 8 bases identical to TRBD1. The CDR3 consists of 15 residues. Trimming removed 2 bases from V and 6 bases from J; junction bases left unmatched: 9. Germline V lookup: CDR1 MNHNS, CDR2 SASEGT. CDR3 amino acids: CASSEMRTGSAEQYF. For the CDR3, the DNA is TGTGCCAGCAGTGAAATGCGGACAGGGTCCGCCGAGCAGTACTTC.

The V gene is TRBV7-9, the J gene TRBJ2-7; a possible D gene is TRBD2 (6 bases). Per the germline V gene, CDR1 is SEHNR and CDR2 is FQNEAQ (reference sequence). V lost 4 bases to trimming and J lost 4 bases, with 11 bases between them. The CDR3 consists of 13 residues. CDR3 DNA sequence: TGTGCCAGCAGCTCCTCTGGGGGGTACGAGCAGTACTTC. Translation gives CASSSSGGYEQYF.

The chain carries TRBV18 and TRBJ2-7; 7 nucleotides agree with TRBD2. The germline CDR1 and CDR2 sequences are KGHSH and LQKENI. This CDR3 has 15 amino acids. The trim removed 5 bases at V and 6 bases at J, leaving 13 bases unmatched. The chain's CDR3 is CASSVLAETSSEQYF. For the CDR3, the DNA is TGTGCCAGCTCAGTCCTAGCGGAAACCTCTTCCGAGCAGTACTTC.

The CDR3 DNA sequence: TGTGCCAGCAGTATCTCGGGGGGGGGCGTGAGCTACACCTTC. This encodes CASSISGGGVSYTF. The J gene is TRBJ1-2, the V gene TRBV27, with D possibly matching TRBD1 (6 bases). The CDR3 has 14 residues. Germline loops: CDR1 MNHEY, CDR2 SMNVEV (reference sequence). V gave up 5 bases and J gave up 9 bases, with 19 bases separating them.

V usage is TRBV11-2 and J usage is TRBJ1-4; D possibly corresponds to TRBD1 (6 bases). V was cut by 1 base and J by 11 bases, with 14 bases left in between. The germline V gene encodes CDR1 SGHAT and CDR2 FQNNGV. CDR3 length: 14 residues. The CDR3 DNA sequence: TGTGCCAGCAGCTTAGGGGCGGGGAGGGGGAAACTGTTTTTT. It translates to CASSLGAGRGKLFF.

The chain couples TRBV19 to TRBJ1-2; TRBD1 is a possible D gene (6 bases). The CDR3 is 15 residues long. CDR1 is LNHDA and CDR2 is SQIVND in the germline V gene (reference sequence). V lost 3 bases, J lost 3 bases, and 14 bases lay in between. The CDR3 DNA reads as TGTGCCAGTAGTATTAGGGGGGGCGTTGACTATGGCTACACCTTC. It translates to CASSIRGGVDYGYTF.

The V gene is TRBV6-1, the J gene TRBJ2-7; 8 nucleotides match TRBD1. The CDR3 consists of 14 residues. V shed 7 bases, J shed 2 bases, and the junction held 7 bases outside the gene matches. Germline CDR1 MNHNS, CDR2 SASEGT. The CDR3 reads CASTQDRAPYEQYF. The CDR3 DNA is TGTGCCAGCACCCAGGACAGGGCACCCTACGAGCAGTACTTC.

The V call is TRBV19, the J call TRBJ2-2; 9 nucleotides match TRBD2. Germline V gene lookup returns CDR1 LNHDA and CDR2 SQIVND (reference sequence). The V segment lost 9 bases and the J segment 0 bases; nucleotides outside the gene matches: 5. The CDR3 has 15 residues. CDR3 in amino acids: CASATSGANTGELFF. In DNA form, the CDR3 reads TGTGCCAGCGCGACTAGCGGTGCGAACACCGGGGAGCTGTTTTTT.

To note about this clone: One end of the junction varies from germline; a read error may be responsible. This chain connects TRBV30 to TRBJ1-4; 8 bases map to TRBD1. This CDR3 is 15 amino acids long. Germline CDR1 and CDR2: GTSNPN and SVGIG (reference sequence). The CDR3 DNA sequence: TGTGCCTGGAACCCACAGACAGGGGTGATTGAAAAACTGCTTTTT. As protein: CAWNPQTGVIEKLLF. Based on the CDR3 plus reference TRBV30 and TRBJ1-4, the full variable domain is SQTIHQWPATLVQPVGSPLSLECTVEGTSNPNLYWYRQAAGRGLQLLFYSVGIGQISSEVPQNLSASRPQDRQFILSSKKLLLSDSGFYLCAWNPQTGVIEKLLFGSGTQLSVL.

This chain links TRBV7-2 with TRBJ1-4; D unclear. The CDR3 is made up of 14 amino acids. CDR1 and CDR2 (germline): SGHTA, FQGNSA. V shed 2 bases and J shed 4 bases, with 8 bases lying between them. CDR3 bases: TGTGCCAGCAGCTTAAACTTTATTAATGAAAAACTGTTTTTT. It translates to CASSLNFINEKLFF.

The chain has TRBV27 and TRBJ1-2; tentatively, D is TRBD1 (6 bases). Per germline, CDR1 MNHEY and CDR2 SMNVEV (reference sequence). There are 11 residues in the CDR3. V dropped 8 bases and J dropped 7 bases, with 11 bases sitting between them. The CDR3 nucleotides are TGTGCCAGCCTTGGGGGCGGTGGCTACACCTTC. It is translated as CASLGGGGYTF.